Listed here are 31 T cell receptor beta chains from one sample, sequenced in a study of tumor and adjacent non-tumor tissue in lung cancer. The template was RNA from unsorted bulk tissue. This non-tumor lung sample came from over 3 cm beyond the tumor edge. Three rounds of nested PCR, following a modified ARM-PCR protocol, produced the TCRbeta library. MiXCR, run by TCRdb on the multiplex PCR reads, gives a single entry per CDR3 protein. The sample has some 100,000 distinct CDR3 sequences, around three quarters seen once. Specimen: distant non-tumor lung tissue. The receptors were gathered from a man aged 60 to 75 with small cell lung cancer.

This chain links TRBV11-1 with TRBJ2-1; D is unclear. CDR1 SGHAT and CDR2 FQDESV come from the germline V gene (reference sequence). This CDR3 comprises 14 residues. Trimming removed 5 bases at V and 5 bases at J, with 13 bases between. CDR3 in amino acids: CASSQWLSHNEQFF. CDR3 coding DNA: TGTGCCAGCAGCCAGTGGCTGTCCCACAATGAGCAGTTCTTC.

A note on this clonotype: An end of the junction differs from the germline gene, which may be a read error. The V and J genes are TRBV4-1 and TRBJ1-5; D is possibly TRBD1 (6 bases). This CDR3 has 15 amino acids. Germline CDR1 MGHRA, CDR2 YSYEKL. The CDR3: CANSQAPGQNQPQHF. The CDR3 nucleotides read TGTGCCAACAGCCAAGCTCCGGGACAAAATCAGCCCCAGCATTTT.

As concerns this clonotype: The conserved closing phenylalanine or tryptophan is absent in this CDR3, likely reflecting a read error. This sequence joins TRBV11-2 and TRBJ2-3; no clear D gene. This CDR3 contains 14 residues. Germline loops: CDR1 SGHAT, CDR2 FQNNGV. The V and J ends lost 4 bases and 7 bases respectively, with 15 bases between them. CDR3 sequence (DNA): TGTGCCAGCAGCTCTTACCGGATGGCCAATACGCAGTATATT. It yields the protein CASSSYRMANTQYI.

This chain links TRBV6-5 with TRBJ2-5; weak D call: TRBD2 (6 bases). V was shortened by 10 bases and J by 0 bases, with 18 bases between the two germline ends. Germline CDR1 and CDR2: MNHEY and SVGAGI. The CDR3 runs to 15 residues. Here the CDR3 DNA reads TGTGCCAACACCCCGGACTACCTATACCAAGAGACCCAGTACTTC. This sequence encodes CANTPDYLYQETQYF.

The chain employs TRBV6-2 or TRBV6-3 and TRBJ2-2, with no clear D. V shed 3 bases and J shed 7 bases, with 9 bases lying between them. CDR1 and CDR2 (germline): MNHEY, SVGEGT. The CDR3 has 13 amino acids. In DNA form, the CDR3 reads TGTGCCAGCAGTTATTTTTCAGTCGGGGAGCTGTTTTTT. Amino acids: CASSYFSVGELFF.

With respect to this clonotype: Sequence at one end of the junction differs from germline and may be a read error. This rearrangement joins TRBV6-1 to TRBJ2-5; no definite D call. This CDR3 contains 16 residues. Per germline, CDR1 MNHNS and CDR2 SASEGT. The CDR3 DNA sequence: TGTGCCAGCAGTGAAGCACACACCTGGTTCCAAGAGACTCAGTACTTC. This translates into CASSEAHTWFQETQYF.

In the case of this clonotype: This likely comes from a read error, as the CDR3 has no conserved phenylalanine or tryptophan at its end. The chain combines TRBV20-1 with TRBJ2-1; D not resolved. This CDR3 contains 13 residues. The germline gives CDR1 DFQATT, CDR2 SNEGSKA (reference sequence). The CDR3 loop is CSVRDPKETEQFL. The CDR3 nucleotides are TGCAGTGTTAGAGATCCTAAGGAGACTGAGCAGTTCTTA.

This clonotype was counted a single time. It is likely a read error, because the conserved phenylalanine at the end of the CDR3 is missing. CDR3 coding DNA: TGTGTCAGCAGCTTTGGAGTAGCGGGAGGCTACTACTACAATGAGCAGTTCATC. The encoded protein is CVSSFGVAGGYYYNEQFI. The chain employs TRBV11-2 and TRBJ2-1; 10 nucleotides agree with TRBD2. Germline CDR1 and CDR2: SGHAT and FQNNGV. The CDR3 covers 18 residues.

This clonotype was observed a single time. At one end, the junction sequence differs from germline, possibly due to a read error. The rearrangement joins TRBV28 to TRBJ2-3; D is ambiguous. CDR1 MDHEN and CDR2 SYDVKM come from the germline V gene. The CDR3 is 11 residues long. The CDR3 loop reads CANSSTDTKYF. The CDR3 DNA reads TGTGCCAACAGTAGCACAGATACGAAGTATTTT.

In the case of this clonotype: A junction boundary mismatches the germline segment, possibly from a read error. V usage is TRBV6-5 and J usage is TRBJ2-1; 8 nucleotides agree with TRBD2. The better agreement between TRBJ2-7 and the DNA end casts doubt on the J call. Germline assignment: CDR1 MNHEY and CDR2 SVGAGI. The CDR3 spans 17 residues. This chain's CDR3 is CVSSYSVRELADNEQYF. The CDR3 DNA is TGTGTCAGCAGTTACTCGGTCAGGGAACTAGCGGACAATGAGCAGTACTTC.

For this clonotype: A much larger clonotype is one base distant, so this may be a read error. This chain connects TRBV7-9 to TRBJ2-3, with 9 bases aligning to TRBD2. The CDR3 is 17 residues long. Germline V gene sequence: CDR1 SEHNR, CDR2 FQNEAQ (reference sequence). The J segment lost 2 bases and the V segment lost 7 bases, leaving 13 bases of the junction unmatched. CDR3 sequence (DNA): TGTGCCAGCATCTCCGGGACTAGCTTTGGGATCACAGATACGCAGTATTTT. This encodes CASISGTSFGITDTQYF.

The J gene is TRBJ2-7, the V gene TRBV5-1; D is undetermined. The CDR3 totals 13 residues. V lost 0 bases to trimming and J lost 0 bases, with 4 bases between them. Germline V CDR1 and CDR2: SGHRS, YFSETQ. The CDR3 reads CASSLEVSYEQYF. As DNA, the CDR3 is TGCGCCAGCAGCTTGGAGGTCTCCTACGAGCAGTACTTC. The full variable domain, in which reference TRBV5-1 and TRBJ2-7 provide the parts outside the CDR3, is KAGVTQTPRYLIKTRGQQVTLSCSPISGHRSVSWYQQTPGQGLQFLFEYFSETQRNKGNFPGRFSGRQFSNSRSEMNVSTLELGDSALYLCASSLEVSYEQYFGPGTRLTVT.

Concerning this clonotype: This is likely a read error, given that the CDR3 carries no conserved phenylalanine or tryptophan at its end. The rearrangement links TRBV11-2 to TRBJ2-1; D is tentatively TRBD1 or TRBD2 (5 bases each). Per the germline V gene, CDR1 is SGHAT and CDR2 is FQNNGV. This CDR3 is built from 14 residues. V dropped 9 bases and J dropped 10 bases, with 22 bases sitting between them. The CDR3 spells CASQKRQGDTEQFL. Here the CDR3 DNA reads TGTGCCAGTCAGAAGCGGCAGGGCGACACCGAGCAGTTCTTA.

As regards this clonotype: Mismatch with germline at one junction end may stem from a read error. J is TRBJ2-5 and V is TRBV28, with 12 bases fitting TRBD2. CDR1 and CDR2 (germline): MDHEN, SYDVKM. CDR3 size: 17 residues. CDR3 region: CTSSLRLTSGSGETQYF. DNA of the CDR3: TGTACCAGCAGTTTAAGGTTGACTAGCGGGAGTGGAGAGACCCAGTACTTC.

Points on this clonotype: The CDR3 end shows no conserved phenylalanine or tryptophan, and so a read error is likely. The V call is TRBV12-3 or TRBV12-4, the J call TRBJ2-1, with 10 bases lining up with TRBD2. The V and J ends lost 7 bases and 6 bases, in that order; junction bases with no gene match: 9. The CDR3 spans 15 residues. The CDR3 nucleotides read TGTGCCAGCAAGAATAGCGGGAGGAACTTCAATGAGCAGTTCTTA. Its protein is CASKNSGRNFNEQFL.

Points on this clonotype: A junction boundary mismatches the germline segment, possibly from a read error. The rearrangement links TRBV7-9 to TRBJ1-1; 9 bases are a match to TRBD1. CDR3 size: 16 residues. CDR1 and CDR2 (germline): SEHNR, FQNEAQ (reference sequence). CDR3 bases: TGTGCCAACAGCTTAGGTAAAGGACAGGGGATCACTAAAGCTTTCTTT. Translated, it gives CANSLGKGQGITKAFF.

The count of this clonotype is one. The chain joins TRBV11-2 to TRBJ2-5; 7 bases align to TRBD2. There are 17 residues in the CDR3. Germline V CDR1 and CDR2: SGHAT, FQNNGV. Losses at the gene ends were 5 bases for V and 5 bases for J; bases not matched to a gene: 17. The DNA for the CDR3 is TGTGCCAGCAGCCTACAGCGGATGGGAGGGGTAGTGGAGACCCAGTACTTC. The encoded protein is CASSLQRMGGVVETQYF.

This clonotype was counted ten times or more. The gene calls are TRBV28 and TRBJ1-1, with 7 bases fitting TRBD1. V gave up 1 base and J gave up 6 bases; unmatched junction bases: 11. Germline CDR1 reads MDHEN; CDR2 reads SYDVKM. The CDR3 extends over 16 amino acids. Here the CDR3 reads CASSLYSPGGYAEAFF. The CDR3 DNA is TGTGCCAGCAGTTTATATAGTCCAGGGGGGTACGCTGAAGCTTTCTTT.

This rearrangement joins TRBV12-3 or TRBV12-4 to TRBJ2-1, with D tentatively TRBD2 (5 bases). Trimming pared 6 bases from V and 7 bases from J, leaving 19 bases between. There are 15 residues in the CDR3. The CDR3, as DNA: TGTGCCAGCAGCTCCACTATCGGGGTATATAATGAGCAGTTCTTC. Protein sequence: CASSSTIGVYNEQFF.

As to this clonotype: One end of the junction fails to match germline, which may point to a read error. This chain links TRBV6-1 with TRBJ2-6; no clear D gene. Germline V gene data show CDR1 as MNHNS and CDR2 as SASEGT. The CDR3 spans 11 residues. In DNA form, the CDR3 reads TGTACCAGTAGTGCCGCCAACGTCCTGACGTTC. This encodes CTSSAANVLTF.

Regarding this clonotype: The junction does not match germline at one end; this may be a read error. V usage is TRBV14 and J usage is TRBJ2-1; the match to TRBD1 covers 7 bases. This CDR3 has 15 residues. Per the germline V gene, CDR1 is SGHDN and CDR2 is FVKESK. CDR3 region: CASSTRQGSYNEHFF. The CDR3 bases are TGTGCTAGCAGCACCCGACAGGGCTCCTACAATGAGCACTTCTTC.

This clonotype showed up just once. This CDR3 is missing its conserved last phenylalanine or tryptophan, likely due to a read error. The chain uses TRBV5-4 and TRBJ2-3; D not certain. The end of the DNA aligns better with TRBJ1-5, so the J call may be wrong. This CDR3 has 15 residues. Germline lookup yields CDR1 SGHNT and CDR2 YYREEE (reference sequence). The CDR3 region is CASSLGGINTDTQHI. DNA for the CDR3: TGTGCCAGCAGCTTGGGCGGGATAAACACAGATACGCAGCATATT.

Regarding this clonotype: This CDR3 fails to terminate in the conserved phenylalanine or tryptophan, so it likely reflects a read error. V and J are TRBV6-5 and TRBJ1-2; D ambiguous. Germline CDR1 MNHEY, CDR2 SVGAGI. This CDR3 contains 13 residues. With 6 bases removed from V and 7 bases from J, the gap between germline ends came to 15 bases. DNA for the CDR3: TGTGCCAGCAGCGACTTAACAGTGATTGGCTACACCCTC. This codes for CASSDLTVIGYTL.

In the case of this clonotype: The CDR3 carries no conserved terminal phenylalanine or tryptophan, so it likely arises from a read error. This rearrangement joins TRBV4-2 to TRBJ2-1, with D possibly TRBD2 on 5 matching bases. Per the germline V gene, CDR1 is LGHNA and CDR2 is YNFKEQ. Between the trimmed V and J ends, which lost 4 bases and 4 bases, there was a span of 14 bases. CDR3 length: 15 residues. CDR3 in amino acids: CASSREGLVYNEQFY. CDR3 DNA: TGTGCCAGCAGCCGAGAGGGCCTAGTTTACAATGAGCAGTTCTAC.

This chain joins TRBV6-1 and TRBJ1-2, with D uncertain. The CDR3 is made up of 10 amino acids. Between the trimmed V and J ends, which lost 5 bases and 12 bases, there was a span of 10 bases. The germline V gene encodes CDR1 MNHNS and CDR2 SASEGT. CDR3 nucleotide sequence: TGTGCCAGCAGTCCCCGCCCCCACACCTTC. Its protein is CASSPRPHTF.

This clonotype was picked up many times. The chain recombines TRBV30 with TRBJ2-1, with 8 bases aligning to TRBD2. With 2 bases clipped from V and 14 bases from J, the junction kept 11 bases outside the gene matches. CDR1 and CDR2 from the germline V gene are GTSNPN and SVGIG (reference sequence). The CDR3 consists of 13 residues. The CDR3 nucleotides are TGTGCCTGGAGTACCGGGGGGGAGGCTAGGAAGTTCTTC. Amino acid sequence: CAWSTGGEARKFF.

In regard to this clonotype: Mismatch with germline at one junction end may stem from a read error. This chain joins TRBV4-2 and TRBJ2-2; D possibly matches TRBD1 or TRBD2 (5 bases each). Germline values: CDR1 LGHNA, CDR2 YNFKEQ. CDR3 length: 16 residues. Written as DNA, the CDR3 is TGTGCCATCAGCCAAGATCTGAGGGCCAACACCAGGGAGCTCTTCTTT. This translates into CAISQDLRANTRELFF.

V gene TRBV6-1 combines with J gene TRBJ2-7; unclear D gene. The CDR3 sequence is 12 residues long. V lost 0 bases and J 13 bases, leaving 13 bases between the germline ends. CDR1 is MNHNS and CDR2 is SASEGT in the germline V gene. DNA for the CDR3: TGTGCCAGCAGTGAAGCCTCCCCAGTGAACTACTTC. Translation: CASSEASPVNYF.

This clonotype is labeled as medium-sized. The CDR3 loop is CASSANSQGNTEAFF. The CDR3 coding sequence is TGTGCCAGCAGTGCAAACTCACAGGGAAACACTGAAGCTTTCTTT. The chain carries TRBV6-5 and TRBJ1-1; a possible D gene is TRBD1 (6 bases). Trimming pared 5 bases from V and 2 bases from J, leaving 15 bases between. The CDR3 runs to 15 residues. Germline V gives CDR1 MNHEY, CDR2 SVGAGI.

This clonotype was observed many times. The V and J genes are TRBV30 and TRBJ1-2; possibly TRBD1 for D (6 bases). The V and J ends lost 0 bases and 8 bases respectively, with 13 bases between them. Germline assignment: CDR1 GTSNPN and CDR2 SVGIG (reference sequence). This CDR3 region has 13 residues. As DNA, the CDR3 is TGTGCCTGGAGTGTAAAACAGGGAGGCGGCTACACCTTC. Translated, it gives CAWSVKQGGGYTF.

A note on this clonotype: A read error may produce the germline difference seen at one junction end. The gene calls are TRBV5-1 and TRBJ2-2; D tentatively reads TRBD1 or TRBD2 (5 bases each). The CDR3 runs 13 residues. The V gene's germline CDR1 is SGHRS and CDR2 YFSETQ. The CDR3: CASRGDVTGELLF. The CDR3 nucleotides read TGCGCCAGCAGGGGGGACGTCACCGGGGAGCTGTTATTT.